This TCR beta chain comes out of a study of response to subunit inactivated influenza vaccine. TCRdb recomputed calls from the RT-PCR reads with MiXCR, one row per CDR3 protein. The data show over 150,000 distinct CDR3 sequences, roughly 8.7% seen once. Study conclusions and caveats: That few new T cells are recruited by each seasonal influenza vaccination was the authors' suggestion.

Comment on this clonotype: Its antigen is unknown.

The ends were cut back, 3 bases at V and 2 bases at J, with 11 bases in the middle. The CDR3 totals 14 residues. Germline values: CDR1 SEHNR, CDR2 FQNEAQ (reference sequence). This clonotype originated in a man aged 45-60 years who received an inactivated influenza vaccine. The material sequenced was non-naive T cells sorted from PBMCs, taken on the day of vaccination. The rearrangement uses TRBV7-9 and TRBJ2-7; D call uncertain. The CDR3 loop is CASSFEEETYEQYF. CDR3 nucleotide sequence: TGTGCCAGCAGCTTCGAAGAGGAGACCTACGAGCAGTACTTC.